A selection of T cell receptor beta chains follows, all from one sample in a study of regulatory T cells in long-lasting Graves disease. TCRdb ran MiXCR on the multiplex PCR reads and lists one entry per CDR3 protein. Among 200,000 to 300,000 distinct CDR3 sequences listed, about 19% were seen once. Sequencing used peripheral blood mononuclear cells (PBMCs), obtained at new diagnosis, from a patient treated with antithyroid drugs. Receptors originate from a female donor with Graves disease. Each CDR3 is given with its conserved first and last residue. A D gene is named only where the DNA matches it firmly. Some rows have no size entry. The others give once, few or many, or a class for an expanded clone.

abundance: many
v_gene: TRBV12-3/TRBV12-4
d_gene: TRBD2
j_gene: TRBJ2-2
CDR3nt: TGTGCCAGCAGACCTAGCGGGAGCGAGGGCACCGGGGAGCTGTTTTTT
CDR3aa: CASRPSGSEGTGELFF

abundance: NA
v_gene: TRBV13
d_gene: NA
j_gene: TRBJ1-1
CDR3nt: TGTGCCAGCAGCTTAAGGGGGGACGAAGCTTTCTTT
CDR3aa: CASSLRGDEAFF

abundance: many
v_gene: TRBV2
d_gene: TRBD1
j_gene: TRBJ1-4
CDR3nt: TGTGCCAGCAGTCCAGACAGGGGTAATGAAAAACTGTTTTTT
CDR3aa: CASSPDRGNEKLFF

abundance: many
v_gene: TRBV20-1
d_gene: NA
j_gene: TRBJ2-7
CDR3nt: TGCAGTGCTAGAGTCCCCCAGCGCCAGCTCCACGAGCAGTACTTC
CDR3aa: CSARVPQRQLHEQYF

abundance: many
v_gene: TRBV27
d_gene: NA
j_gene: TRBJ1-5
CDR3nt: TGTGCCAGCGGGGGGGCGGGTTCGCAGCCCCAGCATTTT
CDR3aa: CASGGAGSQPQHF

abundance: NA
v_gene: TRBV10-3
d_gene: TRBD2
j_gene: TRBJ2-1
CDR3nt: TGCGCCAGCAGTGATCTAGCGGCCTCCTACAATGAGCAGTTCTTC
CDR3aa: CASSDLAASYNEQFF

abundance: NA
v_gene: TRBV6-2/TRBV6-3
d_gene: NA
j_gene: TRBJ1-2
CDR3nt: TGTGCCAGCAGTTCTACCTCCACAGGGAGGGACTATGGCTACACCTTC
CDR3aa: CASSSTSTGRDYGYTF

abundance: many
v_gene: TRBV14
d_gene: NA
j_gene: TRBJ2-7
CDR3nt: TGTGCCAGCAGCCAACAGTTCCTGGGGGAGCAGTACTTC
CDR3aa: CASSQQFLGEQYF

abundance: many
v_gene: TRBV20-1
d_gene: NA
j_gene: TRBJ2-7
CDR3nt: TGCAGTGCTAGAGGTCCTCGGGACTCCTACGAGCAGTACTTC
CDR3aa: CSARGPRDSYEQYF

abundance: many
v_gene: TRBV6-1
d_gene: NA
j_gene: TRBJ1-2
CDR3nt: TGTGCCAGCAGCCAGGCGTCTAACTATGGCTACACCTTC
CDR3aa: CASSQASNYGYTF

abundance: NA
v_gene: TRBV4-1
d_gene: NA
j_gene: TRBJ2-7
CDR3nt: TGCGCCAGCAGCCACAGGGGATTTGTCGACAACGAGCAGTACTTC
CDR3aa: CASSHRGFVDNEQYF

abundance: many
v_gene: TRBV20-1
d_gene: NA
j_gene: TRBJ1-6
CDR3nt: TGCAGTGCTAGAGGTTTCGGCGCTCTAAATTCACCCCTCCACTTT
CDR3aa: CSARGFGALNSPLHF

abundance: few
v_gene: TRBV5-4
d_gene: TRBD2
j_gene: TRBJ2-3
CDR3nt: TGTGCCAGCAGCTTGGGAGTTAGCGGGAGTAAAGATACGCAGTATTTT
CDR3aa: CASSLGVSGSKDTQYF

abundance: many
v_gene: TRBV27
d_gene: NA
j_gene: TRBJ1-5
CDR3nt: TGTGCCAGCAGTACGGGGACGGGCTATCAGCCCCAGCATTTT
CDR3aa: CASSTGTGYQPQHF

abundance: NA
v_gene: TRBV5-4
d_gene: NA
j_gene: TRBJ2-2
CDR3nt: TGTGCCAGCAGCCCCCCCGAGGGGGCGAACACCGGGGAGCTGTTTTTT
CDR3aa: CASSPPEGANTGELFF

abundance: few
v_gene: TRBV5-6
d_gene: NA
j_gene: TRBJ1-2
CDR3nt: TGTGCCAGCAGCTTGGATTACAGGAACTATGGCTACACCTTC
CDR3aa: CASSLDYRNYGYTF

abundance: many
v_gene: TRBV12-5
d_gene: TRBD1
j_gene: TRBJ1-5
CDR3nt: TGTGCTAGTGGTTTGGTACGAGTGGCAGGGGGGAAGAATAGCAATCAGCCCCAGCATTTT
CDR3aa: CASGLVRVAGGKNSNQPQHF

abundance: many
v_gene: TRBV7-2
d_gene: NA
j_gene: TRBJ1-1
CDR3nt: TGTGCCAGCAGCTTAGGCCGCCAGAACACTGAAGCTTTCTTT
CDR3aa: CASSLGRQNTEAFF

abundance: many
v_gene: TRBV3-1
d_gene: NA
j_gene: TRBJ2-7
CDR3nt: TGTGCCAGCAGCCAAGGGACTATGCAGTACTTC
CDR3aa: CASSQGTMQYF

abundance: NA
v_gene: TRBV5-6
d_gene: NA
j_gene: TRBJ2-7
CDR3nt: TGTGCCAGCAGCTTTGTGATTGGGCAGAAGGACCCCTACGGGCAGTACTTC
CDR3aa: CASSFVIGQKDPYGQYF

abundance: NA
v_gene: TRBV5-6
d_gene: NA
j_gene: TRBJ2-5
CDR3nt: TGTGCCAGCAGCTTGTACCGGGAGTCGGAGACCCAGTACTTC
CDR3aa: CASSLYRESETQYF

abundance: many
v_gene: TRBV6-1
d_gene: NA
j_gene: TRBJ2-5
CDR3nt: TGTGCCACCACAGTGGGGGCCCAAGAGACCCAGTACTTC
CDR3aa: CATTVGAQETQYF

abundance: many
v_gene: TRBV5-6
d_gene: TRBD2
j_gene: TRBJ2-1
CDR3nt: TGTGCCAGCAGCTTGGCACCCACCCTCGAGCGGGGGGGCCCCATAAATGAGCAGTTCTTC
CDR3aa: CASSLAPTLERGGPINEQFF

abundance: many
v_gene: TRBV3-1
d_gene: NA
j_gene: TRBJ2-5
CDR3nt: TGTGCCAGCAGCCTTCAGTTGGCCGGACAAGAGACCCAGTACTTC
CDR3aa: CASSLQLAGQETQYF

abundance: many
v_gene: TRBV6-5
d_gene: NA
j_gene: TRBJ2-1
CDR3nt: TGTGCCAGCAGTTACTCGCGTAGGTACAATGAGCAGTTCTTC
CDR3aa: CASSYSRRYNEQFF

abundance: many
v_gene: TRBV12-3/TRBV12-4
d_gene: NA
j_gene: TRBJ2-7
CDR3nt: TGTGCCAGCAGCTCCTCGGGGGAAAAGGACGAGCAGTACTTC
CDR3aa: CASSSSGEKDEQYF

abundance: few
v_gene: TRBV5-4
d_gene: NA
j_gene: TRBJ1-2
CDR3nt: TGTGCCAGCAGCCCGGACAATCGCGGCGGTGGCTACACCTTC
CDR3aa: CASSPDNRGGGYTF

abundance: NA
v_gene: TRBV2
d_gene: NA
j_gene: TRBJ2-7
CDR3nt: TGTGCCAGCAGAGGGTGGGACAACTACGAGCAGTACTTC
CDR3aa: CASRGWDNYEQYF

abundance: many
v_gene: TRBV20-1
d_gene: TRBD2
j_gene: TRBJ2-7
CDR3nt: TGCAGTGCTAGATCCAGCGGGAGCGCACCGTACTACGAGCAGTACTTC
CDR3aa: CSARSSGSAPYYEQYF

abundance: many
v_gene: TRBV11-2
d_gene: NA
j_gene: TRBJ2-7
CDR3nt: TGTGCCAGCAGCCCCTCAGGTGGCAGCACCTACGAGCAGTACTTC
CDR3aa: CASSPSGGSTYEQYF

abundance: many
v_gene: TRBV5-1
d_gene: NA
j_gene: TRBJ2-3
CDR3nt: TGCGCCAGCAGCATGGTCGGGGGCCCAACAGATACGCAGTATTTT
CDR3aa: CASSMVGGPTDTQYF

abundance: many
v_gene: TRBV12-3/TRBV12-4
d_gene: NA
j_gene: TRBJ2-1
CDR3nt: TGTGCCAGCAGTTACCCGGGATACCACGGGAATGAGCAGTTCTTC
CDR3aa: CASSYPGYHGNEQFF

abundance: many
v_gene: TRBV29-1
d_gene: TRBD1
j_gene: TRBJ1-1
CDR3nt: TGCAGCGTTACCGGGACAGGGAACACTGAAGCTTTCTTT
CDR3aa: CSVTGTGNTEAFF

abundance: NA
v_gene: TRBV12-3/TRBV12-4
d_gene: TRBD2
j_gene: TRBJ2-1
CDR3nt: TGTGCCAGCAGCCGAGGGACTAGCGGGGGCCTTTACAATGAGCAGTTCTTC
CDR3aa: CASSRGTSGGLYNEQFF

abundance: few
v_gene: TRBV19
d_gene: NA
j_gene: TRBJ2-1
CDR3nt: TGTGCCAGTAGTACCCGGGACGACCCGGGGCAGTTCTTC
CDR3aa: CASSTRDDPGQFF

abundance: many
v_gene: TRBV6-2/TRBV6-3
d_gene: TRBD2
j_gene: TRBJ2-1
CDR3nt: TGTGCCAGCAGTTACTCTCCGGCTAGCGGGATTTTCAATGAGCAGTTCTTC
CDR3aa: CASSYSPASGIFNEQFF

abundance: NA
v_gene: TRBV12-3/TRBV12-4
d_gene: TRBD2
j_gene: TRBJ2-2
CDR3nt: TGTGCCAGCAGTCCCGGGACTAGCGGGGGCCGGAGGGAGCTGTTTTTT
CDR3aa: CASSPGTSGGRRELFF

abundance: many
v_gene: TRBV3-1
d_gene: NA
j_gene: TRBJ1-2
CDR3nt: TGTGCCAGCAGCCAAGGAGAGGACTACACCTTC
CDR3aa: CASSQGEDYTF

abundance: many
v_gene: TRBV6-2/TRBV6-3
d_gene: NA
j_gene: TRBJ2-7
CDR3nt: TGTGCCAGCAGTTACTACGGGAGTAGGAACGAGCAGTACTTC
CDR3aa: CASSYYGSRNEQYF

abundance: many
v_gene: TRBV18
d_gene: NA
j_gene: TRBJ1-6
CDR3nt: TGTGCCAGCTCACCTGCGGGGTTCGATTCACCCCTCCACTTT
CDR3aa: CASSPAGFDSPLHF

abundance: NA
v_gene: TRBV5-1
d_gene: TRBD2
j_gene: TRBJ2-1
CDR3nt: TGCGCCAGCAGCTTGTTGGGGACTAGCGGGAGTGTTGAGCAGTTCTTC
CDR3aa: CASSLLGTSGSVEQFF